The rows below give T cell receptor beta chains drawn from one sample of a study of CD8 T cells in Susac syndrome. One entry per CDR3 protein, called by TCRdb with MiXCR from the immunoSEQ multiplex PCR reads. The top ten hold approximately 0.08% of the sample, which has 110,000 to 150,000 distinct CDR3 sequences, nearly 97% seen once. The sequenced sample consisted of CD4+ T cells from PBMCs. The receptors come from a human donor with Susac syndrome. CDR3s include the opening cysteine and the closing phenylalanine or tryptophan. A D gene is named only where the DNA matches it firmly. A clone size is listed for some rows: how often the clone was seen (once, few, many), or a class if it is expanded.

-	TRBV24-1	TRBJ2-5	TRBD1	TGTGCCACCAGTGACCCGCCGGGACAGGGATTAGGCCTCCTAGAGACCCAGTACTTC	CATSDPPGQGLGLLETQYF
-	TRBV24-1	TRBJ2-3	-	TGTGCCACCAGTGATCTGGACGGCCCTAGCACAGATACGCAGTATTTT	CATSDLDGPSTDTQYF
-	TRBV29-1	TRBJ2-1	TRBD1	TGCAGCGTTGAACGGCAGGGGACAGCTAACTACAATGAGCAGTTCTTC	CSVERQGTANYNEQFF
-	TRBV28	TRBJ1-5	-	TGTGCCAGCAGTCATGGGGGAAATAGCAATCAGCCCCAGCATTTT	CASSHGGNSNQPQHF
-	TRBV27	TRBJ1-6	TRBD1	TGTGCCAGCAGGAGGGGGCAATTTCCCCTCCACTTT	CASRRGQFPLHF
-	TRBV24-1	TRBJ1-2	TRBD1	TGTGCCACCAGTGATTCCCGGGACAGTCGATATGGCTACACCTTC	CATSDSRDSRYGYTF
-	TRBV29-1	TRBJ2-2	-	TGCAGCTGGAGGGACGGGGGAGGTTCCGGGGAGCTGTTTTTT	CSWRDGGGSGELFF
-	TRBV19	TRBJ2-7	-	TGTGCCAGTGCCCCCAGTCAGGTCTCCTACGAGCAGTACTTC	CASAPSQVSYEQYF
-	TRBV12-3/TRBV12-4	TRBJ2-5	TRBD1	TGTGCCAGCAGTTGGACAGGGGAAGAGACCCAGTACTTC	CASSWTGEETQYF
-	TRBV4-1	TRBJ1-1	-	TGCGCCAGCAGCCAAGAAGGGAAGGGGAACACTGAAGCTTTCTTT	CASSQEGKGNTEAFF
-	TRBV3-1	TRBJ2-5	-	TGTGCCAGCACCGACCTCCGGGTTTACGGGGAGACCCAGTACTTC	CASTDLRVYGETQYF
-	TRBV14	TRBJ2-6	TRBD1	TGTGCCAGCAGCCGCACACAGGGGATCGGGGCCAACGTCCTGACTTTC	CASSRTQGIGANVLTF
once	TRBV20-1	TRBJ2-7	-	TGCAGTGCTTGGGAAGGTGATGGGCAGTACTTC	CSAWEGDGQYF
-	TRBV7-9	TRBJ1-3	TRBD1	TGTGCCAGCAGCATACCCCCTACAGGGGGTGGGAACACCATATATTTT	CASSIPPTGGGNTIYF
-	TRBV20-1	TRBJ2-2	-	TGCAGTGCTATGGAAATAACCTACACCGGGGAGCTGTTTTTT	CSAMEITYTGELFF
once	TRBV20-1	TRBJ2-1	TRBD2	TGCAGTGCTCAAACTCCGGGACTAGCGGGAGGGGTCAATGAGCAGTTCTTC	CSAQTPGLAGGVNEQFF
-	TRBV9	TRBJ2-5	-	TGTGCCAGCACCATGGCGGACAATTGGTACCAAGAGACCCAGTACTTC	CASTMADNWYQETQYF
-	TRBV3-1	TRBJ2-1	-	TGTGCCAGCAGCCAAGACCACGACTCTGAGCAGTTCTTC	CASSQDHDSEQFF
-	TRBV9	TRBJ2-3	-	TGTGCCAGCAGCGTAGATGCCATTGGTAGGACAGATACGCAGTATTTT	CASSVDAIGRTDTQYF
-	TRBV5-1	TRBJ2-1	TRBD2	TGCGCCAGCAGCTTGGGAGTAGCGGGTAACAATGAGCAGTTCTTC	CASSLGVAGNNEQFF
-	TRBV4-1	TRBJ2-1	TRBD2	TGCGCCAGCAGCCCCGGTGGTGCACCGGGACTAGATTTGCTCTTC	CASSPGGAPGLDLLF
once	TRBV2	TRBJ2-2	-	TGTGCCAGCAGCCCTATGACCGGGGAGCTGTTTTTT	CASSPMTGELFF
-	TRBV20-1	TRBJ2-5	-	TGCAGTGCTGGGAGACAAGAGACCCAGTACTTC	CSAGRQETQYF
-	TRBV19	TRBJ1-2	TRBD1	TGTGCCAGTAGTGAGGGACAGATCTATGGCTACACCTTC	CASSEGQIYGYTF
-	TRBV10-1	TRBJ2-1	TRBD2	TGCGCCAGCAGTGAGAGGTCTAGCGGGGGCCTCTACAATGAGCAGTTCTTC	CASSERSSGGLYNEQFF
once	TRBV2	TRBJ2-4	-	TGTGCCAGCAGCGCCGGCGGAGTAAACATTCAGTACTTC	CASSAGGVNIQYF
-	TRBV15	TRBJ1-5	-	TGTGCCACCAGCACCGGGACCGCCGGCCTTTATCAGCCCCAGCATTTT	CATSTGTAGLYQPQHF
-	TRBV25-1	TRBJ2-7	-	TGTGCCAGCAGTGAACCCGGAGTGGGGTTTGAGCAGTACTTC	CASSEPGVGFEQYF
-	TRBV3-1	TRBJ2-7	-	TGTGCCAGCAGCTCCCGAGGTTACGAGCAGTACTTC	CASSSRGYEQYF
-	TRBV12-3/TRBV12-4	TRBJ1-1	-	TGTGCCAGCAGTTTCCCGGGCCGAGGAGCTTTCTTT	CASSFPGRGAFF
-	TRBV29-1	TRBJ2-2	-	TGCAGCGTTCAAATCGGGGAACACGGGGAGCTGTTTTTT	CSVQIGEHGELFF
once	TRBV9	TRBJ2-6	-	TGTGCCAGCAGCGTAGAAGTGGGCGCCAACGTCCTGACTTTC	CASSVEVGANVLTF
-	TRBV10-1	TRBJ2-4	-	TGCGCCAGCAGTGAGGGCACGTCCCAGGGCATTCAGTACTTC	CASSEGTSQGIQYF